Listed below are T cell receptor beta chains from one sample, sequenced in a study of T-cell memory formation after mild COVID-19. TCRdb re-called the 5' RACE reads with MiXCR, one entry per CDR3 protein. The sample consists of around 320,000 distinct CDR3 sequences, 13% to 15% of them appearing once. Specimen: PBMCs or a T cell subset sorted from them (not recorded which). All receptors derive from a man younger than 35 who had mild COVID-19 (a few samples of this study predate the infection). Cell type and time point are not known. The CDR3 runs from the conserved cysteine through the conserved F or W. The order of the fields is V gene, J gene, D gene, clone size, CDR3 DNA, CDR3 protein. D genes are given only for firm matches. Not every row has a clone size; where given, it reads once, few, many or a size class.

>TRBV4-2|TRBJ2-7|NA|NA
TGTGCCAGCAGCCAAGATAGGAGGGCTCGCGAGCAGTACTTC
CASSQDRRAREQYF
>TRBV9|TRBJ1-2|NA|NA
TGTGCCAGCAGCGTAGATGACACCTCCTTCTATGGCTACACCTTC
CASSVDDTSFYGYTF
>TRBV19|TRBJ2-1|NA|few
TGTGCCAGTAGTATAGGCGGCTCGGGGGCCTACAATGAGCAGTTCTTC
CASSIGGSGAYNEQFF
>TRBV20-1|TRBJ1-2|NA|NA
TGCAGTGCTCCCCTTTCGACCGACTTCTATGGCTACACCTTC
CSAPLSTDFYGYTF
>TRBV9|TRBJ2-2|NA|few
TGTGCCAGCAGCGTTACGGGAGTTCTTACCGGGGAGCTGTTTTTT
CASSVTGVLTGELFF
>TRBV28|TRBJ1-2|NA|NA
TGTGCCAGCAGTTTATTTCCCTATGGCTACACCTTC
CASSLFPYGYTF
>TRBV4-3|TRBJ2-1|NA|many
TGCGCCAGCAGCCATAGAAGCGGTGAGCAGTTCTTC
CASSHRSGEQFF
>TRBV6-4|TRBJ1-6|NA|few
TGTGCCAGCAGTGACGCCCCCGGAGGACAGCCCAGGGCCCTCCACTTT
CASSDAPGGQPRALHF
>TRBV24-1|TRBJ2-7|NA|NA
TGTGCCACCAGTGGAGGTGGCCTAAGCTCCTACGAGCAGTACTTC
CATSGGGLSSYEQYF
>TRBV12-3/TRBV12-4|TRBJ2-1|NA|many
TGTGCCAGCAGTTTGAGTTCGGGGGGCAAAACCTACAATGAGCAGTTCTTC
CASSLSSGGKTYNEQFF
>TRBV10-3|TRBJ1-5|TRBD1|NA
TGTGCCATCAGTGGGGACAGCCATAGCAATCAGCCCCAGCATTTT
CAISGDSHSNQPQHF
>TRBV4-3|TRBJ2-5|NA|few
TGCGCCAGCAGCCAGCAGTTCCAAGAGACCCAGTACTTC
CASSQQFQETQYF
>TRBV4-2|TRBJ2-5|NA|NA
TGTGCCAGCAGCCAAGCAGCCGGACAGCCTCAAGAGACCCAGTACTTC
CASSQAAGQPQETQYF
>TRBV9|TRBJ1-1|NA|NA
TGTGCCAGCAGCGTAGAGCATTCCGGAAACACTGAAGCTTTCTTT
CASSVEHSGNTEAFF
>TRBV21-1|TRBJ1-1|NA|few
TGTGCCAGCAGCATCACCGAGCTCAGGTTGACTGAAGCTTTCTTT
CASSITELRLTEAFF
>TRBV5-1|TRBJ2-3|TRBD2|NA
TGCGCCAGCAGCACAGGACTAGCGGGGGGGCAGGAGGATACGCAGTATTTT
CASSTGLAGGQEDTQYF
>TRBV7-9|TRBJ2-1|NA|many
TGTGCCAGCAGCCCCGTGGTGGGGAGGAATGAGCAGTTCTTC
CASSPVVGRNEQFF
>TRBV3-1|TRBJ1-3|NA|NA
TGTGCCAGCAGCCAAGATCCGTACACCATATATTTT
CASSQDPYTIYF
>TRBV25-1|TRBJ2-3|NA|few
TGTGCCAGCAGTGAATGGGGTGACAGCACAGATACGCAGTATTTT
CASSEWGDSTDTQYF
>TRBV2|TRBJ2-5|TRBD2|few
TGTGCCAGCATTGCGGGGGGGCCTTTCGGAGAGACCCAGTACTTC
CASIAGGPFGETQYF
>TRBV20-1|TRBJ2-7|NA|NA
TGCAGTGCTAGGGCGGACACTTCCCCCTCCTACGAGCAGTACTTC
CSARADTSPSYEQYF
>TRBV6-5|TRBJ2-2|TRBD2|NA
TGTGCCAGTCAAGCGGGGGGGAACACCGGGGAGCTGTTTTTT
CASQAGGNTGELFF
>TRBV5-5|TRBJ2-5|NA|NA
TGTGCCAGCAGCTTGGGACCCAGGGAAGAGACCCAGTACTTC
CASSLGPREETQYF
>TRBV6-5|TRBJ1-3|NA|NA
TGTGCCAGCAGTTACTCGTCGGTCGCGGGGGAGCCGGCAAACACCATATATTTT
CASSYSSVAGEPANTIYF
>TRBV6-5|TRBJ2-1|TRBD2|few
TGTGCCAGCAGTTACTCAGGAGCGGGGACGGCCTACAATGAGCAGTTCTTC
CASSYSGAGTAYNEQFF
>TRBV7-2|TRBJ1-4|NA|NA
TGTGCCAGCAGCTTACTAAGGAATGAAAAACTGTTTTTT
CASSLLRNEKLFF
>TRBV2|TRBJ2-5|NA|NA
TGTGCCAGCAGTGAAGCGGTGGGGGACCAGTACTTC
CASSEAVGDQYF
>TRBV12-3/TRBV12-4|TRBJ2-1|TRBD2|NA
TGTGCCAGCAGGCCCGGGACTAGCGGGGTGAATGAGCAGTTCTTC
CASRPGTSGVNEQFF
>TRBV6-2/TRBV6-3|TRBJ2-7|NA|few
TGTGCCAGCAGTTACGATCGACGGTCGAGCTCCTACGAGCAGTACTTC
CASSYDRRSSSYEQYF